This entry features one T cell receptor beta chain sequence. The antigen it recognizes is unknown. Qualities for individual bases were not recorded, and no much larger clone is one base off. This sample was included in a study of T cells in localized non-small cell lung cancer (dated by TCRdb to between 2020 and 2021). Concerning the study at large: Comparing tumors with uninvolved tumor-adjacent lungs, the study looked at the T cell repertoires of fewer than 250 patients with early-stage NSCLC. The cohort consisted of approximately 240 treatment-naive NSCLC patients whose localized lung tumors had been resected. A mean age of around 66 years was recorded for the NSCLC patients, of whom 129 were male and some 99 were female. Study-wide conclusions, independent of this receptor: Higher blood T cell density associated with longer overall survival, while higher adjacent-lung clonality associated with shorter survival. Uninvolved tumor-adjacent lung showed the highest T cell clonality, higher than tumor, which suggests more focused antigenic responses in the uninvolved tumor-adjacent lung. A median of approximately 53 of the top 100 tumor clones turned up in the paired uninvolved adjacent lung, and under 30 of those clones also ranked among the top 100 of that same adjacent lung. Multi-region tumor sequencing was not performed, so intratumor heterogeneity could not be excluded. Because the study design was exploratory, TCR variables were selected using unadjusted p-values without false-discovery rate correction.

From the germline V gene (reference sequence), CDR1 is LNHDA and CDR2 is SQIVND. The CDR3 numbers 14 residues from cysteine through phenylalanine. Of the read, only the CDR3 DNA is kept; its 42 bases are in frame from base 1. The junction carries 12 bases between V and J, which are trimmed by 9 bases and 0 bases respectively. At diagnosis, peripheral blood, uninvolved tumor-adjacent lung and tumor were collected and were preserved as a mix of fresh-frozen and FFPE material. For TCR repertoire profiling, the blood samples were analyzed as peripheral blood mononuclear cells. The immunoSEQ Assay was used to sequence TCR beta CDR3 regions from DNA. Turning to the authors' computational methods: To compute T cell density, TCR beta template counts were normalized to usable DNA, which was estimated by amplifying housekeeping genes. Using the preseqR package, richness was estimated by extrapolating to 120,000 templates for tissue samples and 400,000 templates for PBMC samples. Clonality was defined by subtracting Pielou's evenness from one. Tissue-enriched TCRs were identified by differential abundance testing using productive amino-acid clonotypes, minimum total count 5 and alpha 0.1. The Jaccard Index and the Morisita Overlap Index were used to measure how much the repertoires overlapped between compartments. GLIPH grouped TCR beta CDR3s together with public tetramer-defined viral CDR3s, and a viral motif had to include at least three viral sequences and also show V-gene enrichment. Here the immuneACCESS table is served through TCRdb, limited to in-frame sequences with V and J called. Missing clones are a known gap in these copies; in checked studies unresolved V genes cover under half, and the rest lacks a known reason. From that table come the V and J calls and clone size; the DNA was used to work out D and trimming. Here the sample has roughly 31,000 clones; about 89% occur a single time. The top ten clonotypes cover approximately 10% of the sample.

This chain is built from TRBV19 and TRBJ2-1; the D gene cannot be resolved beyond TRBD1 or TRBD2, each matching 5 bases. The receptor was derived from a woman aged 40 to 75 with stage I lung adenocarcinoma. The material sequenced was peripheral blood, taken before any cancer treatment. This receptor has the CDR3 CASRDGGSYNEQFF. The DNA is TGTGCCAGCCGGGACGGAGGCTCCTACAATGAGCAGTTCTTC.